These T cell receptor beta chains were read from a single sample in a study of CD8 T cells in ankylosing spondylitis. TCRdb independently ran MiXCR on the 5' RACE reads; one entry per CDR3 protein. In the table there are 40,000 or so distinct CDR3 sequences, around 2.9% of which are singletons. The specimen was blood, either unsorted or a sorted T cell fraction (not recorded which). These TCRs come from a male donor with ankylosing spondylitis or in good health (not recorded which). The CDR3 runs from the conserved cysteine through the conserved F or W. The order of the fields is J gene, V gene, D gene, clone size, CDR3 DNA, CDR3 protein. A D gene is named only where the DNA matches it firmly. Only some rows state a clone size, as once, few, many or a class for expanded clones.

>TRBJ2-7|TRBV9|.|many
TGTGCCAGCAGCTCCCGGGACACAACCCTCTACGAGCAGTACTTC
CASSSRDTTLYEQYF
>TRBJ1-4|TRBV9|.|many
TGTGCCAGCGGACACCGGGACACAGAAAAACTGTTTTTT
CASGHRDTEKLFF
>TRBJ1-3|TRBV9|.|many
TGTGCCAGCAGCGTATCGACTGATTACTCTGGAAACACCATATATTTT
CASSVSTDYSGNTIYF
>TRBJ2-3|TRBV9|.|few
TGTGCCAGCAGCGTAGAATCACGAGATACGCAGTATTTT
CASSVESRDTQYF
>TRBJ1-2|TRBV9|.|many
TGTGCCAGCAGCCTCTCTTTGGGCTATGGCTACACCTTC
CASSLSLGYGYTF
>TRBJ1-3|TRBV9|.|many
TGTGCCAGCAGCGTAGCGGCCGAGGGAAACACCATATATTTT
CASSVAAEGNTIYF
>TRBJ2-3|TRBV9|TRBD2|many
TGTGCCAGCAGCGTAGGACTAGCGGGGATTCCCACAGATACGCAGTATTTT
CASSVGLAGIPTDTQYF
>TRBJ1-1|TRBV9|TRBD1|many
TGTGCCAGCAGCGCGACAGGGAGGCACACTGAAGCTTTCTTT
CASSATGRHTEAFF
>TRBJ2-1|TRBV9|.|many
TGTGCCAGCAGCGTAGCTCAAGGGGCTGAGCAGTTCTTC
CASSVAQGAEQFF
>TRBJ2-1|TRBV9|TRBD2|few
TGTGCCAGCAGCGAAACCGGGACTAGCGGGAGAAGGGAGCAGTTCTTC
CASSETGTSGRREQFF
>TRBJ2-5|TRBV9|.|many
TGTGCCAGCAGCGTAGGCGGTAGCGGTTCCCAAGAGACCCAGTACTTC
CASSVGGSGSQETQYF
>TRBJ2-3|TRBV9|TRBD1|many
TGTGCCAGCAGCCGCACCGGAGCAGGGGGCACCACAGATACGCAGTATTTT
CASSRTGAGGTTDTQYF
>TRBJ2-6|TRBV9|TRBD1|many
TGTGCCAGCAGCGGGAAAGGACAGGGCAGCATCCTGACTTTC
CASSGKGQGSILTF
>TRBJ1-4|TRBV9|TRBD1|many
TGTGCCAGCAGCGTAACGTACAGGGGAAATGAAAAACTGTTTTTT
CASSVTYRGNEKLFF
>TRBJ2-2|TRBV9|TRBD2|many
TGTGCCAGCAGCGTAGGGAGCGGGACGTACAAGGACACCGGGGAGCTGTTTTTT
CASSVGSGTYKDTGELFF
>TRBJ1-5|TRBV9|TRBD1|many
TGTGCCAGCAGCGTAGGACAGGGGGGAGGTCAGCCCCAGCATTTT
CASSVGQGGGQPQHF
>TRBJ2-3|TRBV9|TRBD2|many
TGTGCCAGCAGCGTTTCTAGCGGGAGGACAGATACGCAGTATTTT
CASSVSSGRTDTQYF
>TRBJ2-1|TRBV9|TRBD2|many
TGTGCCAGCAGCGTACTAGCGGGAGGGAGAAATGAGCAGTTCTTC
CASSVLAGGRNEQFF
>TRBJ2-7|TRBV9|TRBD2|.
TGTGCCAGCAGCGTAGCTACGGGACTAGCGGGAGGCGAGCAGTACTTC
CASSVATGLAGGEQYF
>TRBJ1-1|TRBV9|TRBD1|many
TGTGCCAGCAGCGTATCAGGGGGATATGCCACTGAAGCTTTCTTT
CASSVSGGYATEAFF
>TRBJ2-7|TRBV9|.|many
TGTGCCAGCAGCCCTTCTTTAGGGCAGCTCTCCTACGAGCAGTACTTC
CASSPSLGQLSYEQYF
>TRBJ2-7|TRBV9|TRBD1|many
TGTGCCAGCAGCCCACTGGGACAGGGCGCCTACGAGCAGTACTTC
CASSPLGQGAYEQYF
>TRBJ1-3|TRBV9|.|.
TGTGCCACCAGCGTTGGGGGGTACGAAAACACCATATATTTT
CATSVGGYENTIYF
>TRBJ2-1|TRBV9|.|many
TGTGCCAGCAGCGTAGTCGGGAGCAATGAGCAGTTCTTC
CASSVVGSNEQFF
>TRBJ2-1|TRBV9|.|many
TGTGCCAGCAGCGTAGGGCTATTCTCCTACAATGAGCAGTTCTTC
CASSVGLFSYNEQFF
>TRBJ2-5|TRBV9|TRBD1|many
TGTGCCAGCAGCGTAGCTACGACAGGGGGCTCAAAGACCCAGTACTTC
CASSVATTGGSKTQYF
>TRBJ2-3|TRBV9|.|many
TGTGCCAGCAGCGTAACCAGTAGGCCAGATACGCAGTATTTT
CASSVTSRPDTQYF
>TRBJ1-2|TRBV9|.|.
TGTGCCAGCAGCCCTCAGGGATGGAAAGCTAACTATGGCTACACCTTC
CASSPQGWKANYGYTF
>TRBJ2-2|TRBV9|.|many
TGTGCCAGCAGCGCTCCCGCCGACACCGGGGAGCTGTTTTTT
CASSAPADTGELFF
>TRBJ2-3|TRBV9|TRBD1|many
TGTGCCAGCAGCACCACGGGACAGGGGGCGGATACGCAGTATTTT
CASSTTGQGADTQYF